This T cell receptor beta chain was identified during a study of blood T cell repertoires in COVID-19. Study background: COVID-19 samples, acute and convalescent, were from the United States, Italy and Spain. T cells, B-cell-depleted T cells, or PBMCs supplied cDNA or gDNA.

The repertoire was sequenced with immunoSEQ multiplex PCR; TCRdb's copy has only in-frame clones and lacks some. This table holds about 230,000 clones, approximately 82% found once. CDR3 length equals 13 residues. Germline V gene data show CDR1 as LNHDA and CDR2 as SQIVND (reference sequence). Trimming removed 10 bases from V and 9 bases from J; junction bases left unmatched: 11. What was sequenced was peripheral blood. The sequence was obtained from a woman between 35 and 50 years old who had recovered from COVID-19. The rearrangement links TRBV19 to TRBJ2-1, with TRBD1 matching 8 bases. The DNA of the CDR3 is TGTGCCACCCTACACAGGGGGTCTGTTGAGCAGTTCTTC. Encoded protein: CATLHRGSVEQFF. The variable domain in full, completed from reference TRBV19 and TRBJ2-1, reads DGGITQSPKYLFRKEGQNVTLSCEQNLNHDAMYWYRQDPGQGLRLIYYSQIVNDFQKGDIAEGYSVSREKKESFPLTVTSAQKNPTAFYLCATLHRGSVEQFFGPGTRLTVL.